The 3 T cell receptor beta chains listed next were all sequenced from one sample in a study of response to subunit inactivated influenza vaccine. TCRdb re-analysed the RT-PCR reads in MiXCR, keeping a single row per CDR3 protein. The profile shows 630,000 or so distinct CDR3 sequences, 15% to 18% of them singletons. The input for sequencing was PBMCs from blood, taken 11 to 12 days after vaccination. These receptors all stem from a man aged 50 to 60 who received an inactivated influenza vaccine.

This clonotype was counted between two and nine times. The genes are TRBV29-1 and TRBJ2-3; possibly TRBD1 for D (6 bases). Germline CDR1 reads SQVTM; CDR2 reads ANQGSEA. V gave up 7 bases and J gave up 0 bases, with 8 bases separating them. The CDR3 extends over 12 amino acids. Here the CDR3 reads CSAGDSTDTQYF. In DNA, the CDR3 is TGCAGCGCAGGGGACAGCACAGATACGCAGTATTTT.

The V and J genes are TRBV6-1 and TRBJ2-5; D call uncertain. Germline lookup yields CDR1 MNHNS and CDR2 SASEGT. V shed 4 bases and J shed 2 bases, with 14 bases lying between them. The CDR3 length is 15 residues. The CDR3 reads CASSGKGVGQETQYF. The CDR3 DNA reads TGTGCCAGCAGTGGTAAGGGTGTGGGACAAGAGACCCAGTACTTC.

The CDR3 bases are TGCAGTGCAACCCCGGGACCAGCGGGAGACGAGCAGTACTTC. Amino acids: CSATPGPAGDEQYF. The rearrangement links TRBV20-1 to TRBJ2-7, with 8 bases aligning to TRBD2. With 6 bases clipped from V and 5 bases from J, the junction kept 12 bases outside the gene matches. Germline lookup yields CDR1 DFQATT and CDR2 SNEGSKA (reference sequence). This CDR3 comprises 14 residues.